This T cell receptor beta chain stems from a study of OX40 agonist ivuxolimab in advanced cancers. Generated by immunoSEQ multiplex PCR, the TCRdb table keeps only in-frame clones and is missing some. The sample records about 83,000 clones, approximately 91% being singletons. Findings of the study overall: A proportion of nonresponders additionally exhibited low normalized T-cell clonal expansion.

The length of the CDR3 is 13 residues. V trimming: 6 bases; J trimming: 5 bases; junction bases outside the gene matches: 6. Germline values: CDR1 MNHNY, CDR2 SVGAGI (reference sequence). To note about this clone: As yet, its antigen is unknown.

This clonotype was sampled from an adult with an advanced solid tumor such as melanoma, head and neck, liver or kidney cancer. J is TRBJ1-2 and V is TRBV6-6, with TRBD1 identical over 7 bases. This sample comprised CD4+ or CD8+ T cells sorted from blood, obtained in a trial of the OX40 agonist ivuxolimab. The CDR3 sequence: CASSPGQAYGYTF. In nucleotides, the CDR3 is TGTGCCAGCAGCCCCGGACAGGCTTATGGCTACACCTTC.